This T cell receptor beta chain was retrieved from a study of EBV T-cell therapy then PD-1 blockade in nasopharyngeal carcinoma. Noted treatment: AdE1-LMPpoly-expanded autologous EBV-specific T-cell therapy followed by anti-PD-1 nivolumab. Details on this clone: As yet, its antigen is unknown.

Data came from immunoSEQ multiplex PCR; TCRdb stores just in-frame clones and leaves some out. The sample gives some 19,000 clones, roughly 83% of which show up once; 30% to 40% is in the top ten. This CDR3 is 15 amino acids long. V shed 2 bases, J shed 0 bases, and the junction held 2 bases outside the gene matches. Looked up from germline, CDR1 is MGHRA and CDR2 is YSYEKL. The gene calls are TRBV4-1 and TRBJ1-1, with TRBD1 identical over 8 bases. This receptor was identified in a man between 40 and 49 years old with nasopharyngeal carcinoma. Source: CD8+ T cells from blood, taken around day 35 from a patient whose treatment included autologous EBV-specific T cells and nivolumab. CDR3 residues: CASSQRTGLNTEAFF. In DNA, the CDR3 is TGCGCCAGCAGCCAACGGACAGGGCTGAACACTGAAGCTTTCTTT.